The 23 T cell receptor beta chains presented below share a single source sample, sequenced in a study of blood T cell repertoires in COVID-19. The method was immunoSEQ multiplex PCR; TCRdb's version includes in-frame clones alone and lacks a portion of them. Altogether about 200,000 clones are present, 70% to 90% being singletons, with the ten largest covering 5.1%. Sequenced: peripheral blood. These receptors all come from a woman aged 70-85 years with active or convalescent COVID-19.

This clone has a single count. This sequence joins TRBV4-2 and TRBJ2-3; 9 positions agree with TRBD1. Looked up from germline, CDR1 is LGHNA and CDR2 is YNFKEQ. Losses at the gene ends were 4 bases for V and 4 bases for J; bases not matched to a gene: 12. The CDR3 extends over 17 amino acids. The CDR3 DNA follows: TGTGCCAGCAGCCGCTCCTACGGACAGGGGAGCGCAGATACGCAGTATTTT. Protein: CASSRSYGQGSADTQYF.

This clone was seen once. The chain carries TRBV5-5 and TRBJ2-2; no firm D call. Germline CDR1 and CDR2: SGHKS and YYEKEE (reference sequence). The V end lost 0 bases, the J end lost 4 bases, and 13 bases lay between the germline ends. The CDR3 loop spans 16 amino acids. DNA of the CDR3: TGTGCCAGCAGCTTGGAGGATACAGTATCCACCGGGGAGCTGTTTTTT. This encodes CASSLEDTVSTGELFF. The variable domain in full, completed from reference TRBV5-5 and TRBJ2-2, reads DAGVTQSPTHLIKTRGQQVTLRCSPISGHKSVSWYQQVLGQGPQFIFQYYEKEERGRGNFPDRFSARQFPNYSSELNVNALLLGDSALYLCASSLEDTVSTGELFFGEGSRLTVL.

The chain links TRBV10-2 to TRBJ2-1; tentative D call: TRBD2 (7 bases). This CDR3 is built from 16 residues. Trimming took off 0 bases at V and 8 bases at J, with 17 bases between the two ends. The germline V gene has CDR1 WSHSY and CDR2 SAAADI. In nucleotides, the CDR3 is TGCGCCAGCAGTGAGTCTGGGGGGAGGGCAGGGGATGAGCAGTTCTTC. It encodes CASSESGGRAGDEQFF.

The rearrangement uses TRBV7-9 and TRBJ1-2, with 8 bases aligning to TRBD1. From germline, CDR1 is SEHNR and CDR2 FQNEAQ (reference sequence). The J segment lost 13 bases and the V segment lost 3 bases, leaving 4 bases of the junction unmatched. This CDR3 comprises 11 residues. The CDR3: CASSFGQGGTF. In nucleotides, the CDR3 is TGTGCCAGCAGCTTCGGACAGGGCGGCACCTTC.

This clone appeared a single time. The chain combines TRBV30 with TRBJ2-3, with TRBD2 matching over 7 bases. After removal of 5 bases from V and 5 bases from J, the junction contained 10 bases not matched to a gene. CDR3 length: 14 amino acids. Germline V gene data show CDR1 as GTSNPN and CDR2 as SVGIG (reference sequence). CDR3 DNA: TGTGCCTGGTCCCTCGGGACTACAATAGATACGCAGTATTTT. It translates to CAWSLGTTIDTQYF. The full variable domain, in which reference TRBV30 and TRBJ2-3 provide the parts outside the CDR3, is SQTIHQWPATLVQPVGSPLSLECTVEGTSNPNLYWYRQAAGRGLQLLFYSVGIGQISSEVPQNLSASRPQDRQFILSSKKLLLSDSGFYLCAWSLGTTIDTQYFGPGTRLTVL.

The CDR3 protein is CASSPGQGMGEKLFF. The CDR3 DNA reads TGTGCCAGCAGCCCTGGACAGGGTATGGGTGAAAAACTGTTTTTT. The genes are TRBV9 and TRBJ1-4, with 8 bases fitting TRBD1. Per the germline V gene, CDR1 is SGDLS and CDR2 is YYNGEE. The CDR3 runs to 15 residues. The ends lost 4 bases at V and 7 bases at J; junction bases unmatched: 9.

The chain employs TRBV5-1 and TRBJ2-1, with D perhaps TRBD2 (6 bases). Germline CDR1 SGHRS, CDR2 YFSETQ. V was clipped by 1 base and J by 8 bases, with 13 bases between them. This CDR3 is 14 amino acids long. The CDR3 DNA reads as TGCGCCAGCAGCTTGCCAGGGTCTAGCGATGAGCAGTTCTTC. Translation gives CASSLPGSSDEQFF.

For the CDR3, the DNA is TGTGCCAGTAGTGTGGACAGGGTGAACACCATATATTTT. This translates into CASSVDRVNTIYF. V is TRBV19 and J is TRBJ1-3; 8 bases line up with TRBD1. The CDR3 spans 13 residues. Looked up from germline, CDR1 is LNHDA and CDR2 is SQIVND (reference sequence). The V segment lost 5 bases and the J segment 7 bases; nucleotides outside the gene matches: 4.

V is TRBV14 and J is TRBJ2-7; D may be TRBD2 (6 bases). V lost 2 bases and J 4 bases, leaving 12 bases between the germline ends. Germline CDR1 reads SGHDN; CDR2 reads FVKESK. The CDR3 loop spans 14 amino acids. For the CDR3, the DNA is TGTGCCAGCAGCCAATTTAGGGAGGCGTACGAGCAGTACTTC. This gives the protein CASSQFREAYEQYF.

This clone was picked up one time. The chain joins TRBV10-3 to TRBJ2-1, with D possibly TRBD2 on 5 matching bases. The V gene's germline CDR1 is ENHRY and CDR2 SYGVKD. With 6 bases removed from V and 6 bases from J, the gap between germline ends came to 9 bases. The CDR3 consists of 12 residues. The CDR3 sequence: CAISLAGNEQFF. As DNA, the CDR3 is TGTGCCATCAGCCTCGCGGGCAATGAGCAGTTCTTC.

This clone was observed once. The chain has TRBV5-3 and TRBJ1-1, with D perhaps matching TRBD1 (5 bases). TRBV5-3 is flagged as an ORF with uncertain function. The CDR3 contains 14 residues. V was trimmed by 4 bases and J by 1 base, leaving 11 bases between them. The CDR3 DNA is TGTGCCAGAAGCGAACCCACAGGGAACACTGAAGCTTTCTTT. This sequence encodes CARSEPTGNTEAFF.

The gene calls are TRBV6-5 and TRBJ2-3, with 8 bases matching TRBD1. Trimming cost V 7 bases and J 4 bases; bases outside gene matches: 7. The CDR3 has 14 residues. CDR1 is MNHEY and CDR2 is SVGAGI in the germline V gene. CDR3 amino acids: CASKPGGWADTQYF. The CDR3 DNA reads TGTGCCAGCAAGCCAGGGGGCTGGGCAGATACGCAGTATTTT.

The rearrangement uses TRBV19 and TRBJ2-1; 12 nucleotides align to TRBD2. The CDR3 consists of 14 residues. Germline assignment: CDR1 LNHDA and CDR2 SQIVND (reference sequence). The V segment lost 6 bases and the J segment 16 bases; nucleotides outside the gene matches: 13. DNA for the CDR3: TGTGCCAGTAGGCTAGCGGGAGGGCGGCCCGACGTTTTCTTC. Amino acids: CASRLAGGRPDVFF.

The DNA of the CDR3 is TGCGCCAGCAGCCCGACGACCACTACCGGTAGAGATACGCAGTATTTT. Translation gives CASSPTTTTGRDTQYF. The chain carries TRBV5-1 and TRBJ2-3; unclear D gene. The ends were cut back, 4 bases at V and 5 bases at J, with 20 bases in the middle. CDR1 is SGHRS and CDR2 is YFSETQ in the germline V gene. The CDR3 runs 16 residues. Based on the CDR3 plus reference TRBV5-1 and TRBJ2-3, the full variable domain is KAGVTQTPRYLIKTRGQQVTLSCSPISGHRSVSWYQQTPGQGLQFLFEYFSETQRNKGNFPGRFSGRQFSNSRSEMNVSTLELGDSALYLCASSPTTTTGRDTQYFGPGTRLTVL.

V usage is TRBV4-1 and J usage is TRBJ2-5; D gene uncertain. CDR1 and CDR2 from the germline V gene are MGHRA and YSYEKL. V was pared by 0 bases and J by 5 bases, with 7 bases between. This CDR3 contains 13 residues. Here the CDR3 reads CASSQDHAETQYF. The CDR3 DNA is TGCGCCAGCAGCCAAGATCATGCGGAGACCCAGTACTTC.

The V and J genes are TRBV30 and TRBJ2-7; tentative D call: TRBD1 (5 bases). The CDR3 spans 13 residues. Trimming stripped 3 bases from V and 2 bases from J, with 11 bases between. Germline V CDR1 and CDR2: GTSNPN, SVGIG (reference sequence). The CDR3: CAWRPDRAYEQYF. For the CDR3, the DNA is TGTGCCTGGAGGCCAGACAGAGCCTACGAGCAGTACTTC.

This chain joins TRBV5-1 and TRBJ2-7; D call uncertain. In germline, CDR1 is SGHRS, CDR2 YFSETQ. With 4 bases removed from V and 3 bases from J, the gap between germline ends came to 11 bases. The CDR3 has 13 amino acids. The CDR3 DNA reads as TGCGCCAGCAGCAGCCCGGGTGGCTACGAGCAGTACTTC. This translates into CASSSPGGYEQYF.

This chain joins TRBV6-4 and TRBJ1-1; D gene uncertain. The CDR3 loop spans 17 amino acids. V lost 1 base and J 4 bases, leaving 19 bases between the germline ends. The germline V gene encodes CDR1 MRHNA and CDR2 SNTAGT. CDR3: CASSDLRSGTSGTEAFF. The CDR3 coding sequence is TGTGCCAGCAGTGACTTAAGATCCGGAACTTCGGGCACTGAAGCTTTCTTT.

V usage is TRBV5-5 and J usage is TRBJ1-3; unclear D gene. The CDR3 runs 15 residues. Trimming cost V 1 base and J 0 bases, with 8 bases left between them. CDR1 is SGHKS, CDR2 YYEKEE, per germline (reference sequence). This CDR3 is CASSLSSSSGNTIYF. The CDR3 DNA sequence: TGTGCCAGCAGCTTGTCTAGCTCCTCTGGAAACACCATATATTTT.

This sequence joins TRBV28 and TRBJ2-2; D is unclear. V lost 6 bases, J lost 6 bases, and 5 bases lay in between. Germline V gene data show CDR1 as MDHEN and CDR2 as SYDVKM. This CDR3 is 11 amino acids long. The CDR3 protein is CASSSAGELFF. Here the CDR3 DNA reads TGTGCCAGCAGCAGTGCCGGGGAGCTGTTTTTT.

The chain uses TRBV23-1 and TRBJ1-1; D remains unclear. TRBV23-1 is designated an ORF whose function remains uncertain. V shed 3 bases and J shed 3 bases, with 14 bases lying between them. The CDR3 consists of 15 residues. CDR3 amino acids: CASSQFACRDTEAFF. The CDR3 nucleotides read TGCGCCAGCAGTCAGTTCGCCTGTCGGGACACTGAAGCTTTCTTT.

J is TRBJ2-3 and V is TRBV4-1, with TRBD2 matching over 14 bases. CDR1 is MGHRA, CDR2 YSYEKL, per germline. The CDR3 loop spans 18 amino acids. The V segment lost 4 bases and the J segment 3 bases; nucleotides outside the gene matches: 9. The CDR3 protein is CASSREQRTSGRTDTQYF. The CDR3 DNA reads TGCGCCAGCAGCCGAGAGCAACGGACTAGCGGGAGGACAGATACGCAGTATTTT.

This chain links TRBV7-2 with TRBJ2-2; 13 bases line up with TRBD2. This CDR3 has 16 residues. V gave up 4 bases and J gave up 5 bases; unmatched junction bases: 4. Germline assignment: CDR1 SGHTA and CDR2 FQGNSA. CDR3 amino acids: CASSYKLAGGTGELFF. CDR3 DNA sequence: TGTGCCAGCAGCTATAAACTAGCGGGAGGGACCGGGGAGCTGTTTTTT.